The TCR beta chain under discussion was sequenced for a study of CD8 T cells and mutated HIV epitopes (dated by TCRdb to about 2021). About the study as a whole: Acutely infected subjects were selected based on the epitope form in their transmitted founder virus and on their ELISpot responses. TL10, KY11, RF10 and TY8 were used as the epitopes. The study sequenced single-cell TCR alpha/beta chains of CD8+ T cells specific for non-adapted (NAE) and adapted (AE) forms of four HIV Nef epitopes. Not every subject was tested for the same epitope, and only RF10 was examined in both acute and chronic HIV infection. The cohort comprised seven chronically and four acutely HIV-infected subjects. Only a subset of the approximately 160 screened subjects met the criteria for sorting epitope-specific T cells. Overall results and qualifications from the work: Higher clonality was observed in dual tetramer+ cells from chronic subjects than in those from acute subjects (mean difference about 0.31), although the study was underpowered for detection of a significant difference. Multiple alpha and beta chain CDR3s were present in some wells, and only cells that had both an alpha chain and a beta chain were included. The main limitations acknowledged were the small number of subjects and the diversity of their clinical presentations. Single-reactive CD8+ T cells were observed only in acutely infected subjects, suggesting that clonal selection possibly occurs between acute and chronic infection.

The sample's time point label is to be understood as: sampled during acute HIV-1 infection (about 23-92 days post infection). Ficoll density gradient separation was used to isolate peripheral blood mononuclear cells from leukapheresis or whole blood, after which the cells were cryopreserved. Resting antigen-specific CD8+ T cells were identified by staining thawed PBMCs with HLA class I tetramers loaded with the NAE or AE epitope, without stimulation. A BD FACS Aria III was used to sort single CD8+ T cells into 96-well plates that contained lysis buffer. The germline V end is reduced by 5 bases and the J end by 0 bases; junction bases left unmatched: 13. CDR1 and CDR2 are read off the germline V gene (reference sequence) as DFQATT and SNEGSKA. From its cysteine to its phenylalanine, the CDR3 spans 18 amino acids. The CDR3 DNA has 54 bases and is translated from base 1. The method behind the library was single-cell sequencing. Single-cell cDNA was generated by a method adapted from Smart-seq2 and MARS-Seq, in which oligo-dT primers with well-specific UMIs and KAPA HiFi first-round PCR were used. Pooled first-round products underwent nested PCR with template-switch oligo forward primers and barcoded reverse primers specific to the TCR alpha and beta chains. Products were purified with AMPure XP, indexed with TruSeq adapters, and quantified with the KAPA Universal qPCR Library Quantification Kit. An Illumina MiSeq with 2x300 bp paired-end chemistry was used to sequence the TCR libraries. Processing in the source paper ran as follows. After quality filtering, reads were demultiplexed to wells, mapped to the TCRA and TCRB loci, assigned to clonotypes using MiXCR, and analysed in VGAS. A modified VDJfasta platform was used to deconvolute the TCR data. CDR3 overlap between plates was analysed to rule out large-scale cross-plate contamination. Clonality was calculated as one minus the ratio of unique productive CDR3s to total productive CDR3s. The public reads were run again by TCRdb, first through fastp at Q25 and then through MiXCR, and only productive beta chains were kept. All rows with the same CDR3 protein become a single entry with the most common DNA and genes. TCRdb assigned the V and J calls; the authors' analysis was not used. This sample has around 710 distinct CDR3 sequences in its table, and roughly 49% of those were observed once. The ten largest clonotypes hold 45% to 65% of the sample.

About this clonotype itself: Base qualities are missing; no much larger clone stands one base away.

The specimen comprised CD8+ T cells sorted from blood by dual tetramer staining, sampled during acute HIV infection. In the paper's terms, the cell subset or site label means: cells binding both NAE and AE RF10 tetramers (cross-reactive), unstimulated. The chain links TRBV20-1 with TRBJ2-7, with 13 bases matching TRBD2. This TCR was sampled from a man aged 25-45 years with HIV-1 infection. The CDR3 is CSAGAPGLAGMSSYEQYF. The bases are TGCAGTGCTGGCGCCCCGGGACTAGCGGGGATGAGCTCCTACGAGCAGTACTTC.